This TCR beta chain was found in a study of T cell repertoires in cytomegalovirus infection. TCRdb analysed the reads with MiXCR anew, one entry per CDR3 protein. The sample consists of 150,000 or so distinct CDR3 sequences, roughly 15% of them appearing once. The germline V gene has CDR1 SGHDT and CDR2 YYEEEE. V dropped 2 bases and J dropped 3; count of bases not matched to a gene: 11. There are 17 residues in the CDR3. Sequenced sample: CD8+ T cells from PBMCs. The chain has TRBV5-6 and TRBJ1-2; 9 nucleotides agree with TRBD1. The TCR originated in a human donor in good health (CMV status not recorded). Some clones in this sample may be carry-over from other donors' samples. In DNA form, the CDR3 reads TGTGCCAGCAGCTTCCGGGACAGGGTGATTGACTACTATGGCTACACCTTC. Its translation: CASSFRDRVIDYYGYTF.